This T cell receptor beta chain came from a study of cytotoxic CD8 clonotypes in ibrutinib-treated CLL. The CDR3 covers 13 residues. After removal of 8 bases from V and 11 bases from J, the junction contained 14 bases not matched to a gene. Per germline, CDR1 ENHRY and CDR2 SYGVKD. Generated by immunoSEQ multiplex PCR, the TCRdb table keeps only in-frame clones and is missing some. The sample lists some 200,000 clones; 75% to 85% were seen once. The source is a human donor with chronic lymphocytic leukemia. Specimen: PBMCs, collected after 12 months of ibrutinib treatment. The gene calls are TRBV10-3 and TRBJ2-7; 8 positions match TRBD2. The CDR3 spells CAIRVPLSREEYF. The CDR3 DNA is TGTGCCATCCGCGTGCCTTTGTCGCGGGAGGAGTACTTC.